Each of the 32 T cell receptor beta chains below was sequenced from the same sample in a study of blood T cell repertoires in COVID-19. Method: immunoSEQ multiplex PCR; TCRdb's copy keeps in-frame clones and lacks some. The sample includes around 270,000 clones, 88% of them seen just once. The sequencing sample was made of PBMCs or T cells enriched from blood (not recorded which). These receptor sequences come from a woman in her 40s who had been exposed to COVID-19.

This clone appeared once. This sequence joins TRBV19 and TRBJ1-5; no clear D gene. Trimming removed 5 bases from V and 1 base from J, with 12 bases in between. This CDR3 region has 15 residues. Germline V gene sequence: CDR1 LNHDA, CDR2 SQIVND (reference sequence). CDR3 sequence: CASSFSGVSNQPQHF. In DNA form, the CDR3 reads TGTGCCAGTAGTTTCTCCGGGGTAAGCAATCAGCCCCAGCATTTT.

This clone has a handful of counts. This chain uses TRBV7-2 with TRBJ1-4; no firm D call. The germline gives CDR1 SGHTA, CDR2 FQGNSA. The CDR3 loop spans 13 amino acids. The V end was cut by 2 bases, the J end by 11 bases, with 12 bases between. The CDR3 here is CASSLRGDEKLFF. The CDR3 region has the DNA TGTGCCAGCAGCTTAAGAGGCGACGAGAAACTGTTTTTT.

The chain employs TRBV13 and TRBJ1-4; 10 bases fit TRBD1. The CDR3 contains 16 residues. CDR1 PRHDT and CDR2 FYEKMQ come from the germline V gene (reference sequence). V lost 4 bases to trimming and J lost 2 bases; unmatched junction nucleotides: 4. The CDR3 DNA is TGTGCCAGCAGCTACCGGGACAGGGGCACTAATGAAAAACTGTTTTTT. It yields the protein CASSYRDRGTNEKLFF.

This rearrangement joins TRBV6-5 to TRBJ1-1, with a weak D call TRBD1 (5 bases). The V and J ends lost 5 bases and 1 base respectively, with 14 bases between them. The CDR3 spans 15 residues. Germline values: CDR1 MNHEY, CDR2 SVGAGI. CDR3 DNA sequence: TGTGCCAGCAGTCTCACCTTGACAGCGAACACTGAAGCTTTCTTT. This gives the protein CASSLTLTANTEAFF.

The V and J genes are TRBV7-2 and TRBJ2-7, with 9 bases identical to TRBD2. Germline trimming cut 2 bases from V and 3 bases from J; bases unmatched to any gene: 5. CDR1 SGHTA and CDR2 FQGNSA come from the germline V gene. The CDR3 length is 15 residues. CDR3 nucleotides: TGTGCCAGCAGCTTACAAGCGGGGGGATTCTACGAGCAGTACTTC. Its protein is CASSLQAGGFYEQYF.

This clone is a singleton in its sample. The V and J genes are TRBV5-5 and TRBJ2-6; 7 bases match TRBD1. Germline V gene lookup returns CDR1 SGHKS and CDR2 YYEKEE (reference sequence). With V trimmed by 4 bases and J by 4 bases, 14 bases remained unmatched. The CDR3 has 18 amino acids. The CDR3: CASSPRSGTAPGANVLTF. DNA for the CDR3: TGTGCCAGCAGCCCCCGTTCAGGGACAGCGCCGGGGGCCAACGTCCTGACTTTC.

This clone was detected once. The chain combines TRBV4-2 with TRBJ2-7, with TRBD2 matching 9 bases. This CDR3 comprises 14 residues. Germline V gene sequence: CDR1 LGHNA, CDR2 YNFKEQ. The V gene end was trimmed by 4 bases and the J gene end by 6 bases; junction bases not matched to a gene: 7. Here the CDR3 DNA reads TGTGCCAGCAGCCCGGGACTAGCCGTCGGCGAGCAGTACTTC. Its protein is CASSPGLAVGEQYF.

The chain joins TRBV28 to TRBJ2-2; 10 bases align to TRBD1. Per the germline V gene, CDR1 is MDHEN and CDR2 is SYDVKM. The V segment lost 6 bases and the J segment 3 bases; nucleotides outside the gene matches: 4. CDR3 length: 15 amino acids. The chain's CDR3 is CASRTGGAHTGELFF. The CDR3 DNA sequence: TGTGCCAGCAGGACAGGGGGCGCTCACACCGGGGAGCTGTTTTTT.

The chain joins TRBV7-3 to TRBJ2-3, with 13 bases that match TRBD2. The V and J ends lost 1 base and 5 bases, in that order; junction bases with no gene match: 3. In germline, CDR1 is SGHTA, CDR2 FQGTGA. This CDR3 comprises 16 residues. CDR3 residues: CASSLSRTSGRDTQYF. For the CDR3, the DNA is TGTGCCAGCAGCTTAAGCCGGACTAGCGGGAGAGATACGCAGTATTTT. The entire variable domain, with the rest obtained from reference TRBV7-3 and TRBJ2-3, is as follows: GAGVSQTPSNKVTEKGKYVELRCDPISGHTALYWYRQSLGQGPEFLIYFQGTGAADDSGLPNDRFFAVRPEGSVSTLKIQRTERGDSAVYLCASSLSRTSGRDTQYFGPGTRLTVL.

The CDR3, as DNA: TGTGCCAGCAGTGAATGGACTAGCGGCTACGAGCAGTACGTC. This encodes CASSEWTSGYEQYV. The V gene is TRBV6-1, the J gene TRBJ2-7, with 10 bases identical to TRBD2. V shed 2 bases, J shed 3 bases, and the junction held 1 base outside the gene matches. Germline lookup yields CDR1 MNHNS and CDR2 SASEGT. The length of the CDR3 is 14 residues.

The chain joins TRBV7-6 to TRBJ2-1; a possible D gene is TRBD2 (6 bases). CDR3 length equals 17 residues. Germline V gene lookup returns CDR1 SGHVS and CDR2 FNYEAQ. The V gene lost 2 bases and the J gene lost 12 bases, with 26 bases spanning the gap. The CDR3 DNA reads TGTGCCAGCAGCTTAACGGGAGTCCAAATTCAGTCTTTCGTGCAGTTCTTC. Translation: CASSLTGVQIQSFVQFF.

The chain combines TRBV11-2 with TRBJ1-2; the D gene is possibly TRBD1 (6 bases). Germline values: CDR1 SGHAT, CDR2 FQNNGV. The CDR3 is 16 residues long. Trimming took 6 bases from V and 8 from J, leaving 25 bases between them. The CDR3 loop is CASRAPGLQGLRGYTF. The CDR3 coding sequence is TGTGCCAGCAGGGCCCCCGGGCTACAGGGTTTGAGAGGCTACACCTTC.

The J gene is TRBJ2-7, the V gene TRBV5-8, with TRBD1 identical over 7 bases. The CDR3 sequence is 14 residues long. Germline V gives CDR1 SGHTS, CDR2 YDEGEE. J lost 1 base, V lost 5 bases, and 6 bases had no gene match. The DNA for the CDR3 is TGTGCCAGCAGTGTGACAGGGAAATCCTACGAGCAGTACTTC. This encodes CASSVTGKSYEQYF.

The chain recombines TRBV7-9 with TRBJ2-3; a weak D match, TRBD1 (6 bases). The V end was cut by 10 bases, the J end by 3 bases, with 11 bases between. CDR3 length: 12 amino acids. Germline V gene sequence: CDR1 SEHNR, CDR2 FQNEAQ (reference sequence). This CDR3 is CANQQGTDTQYF. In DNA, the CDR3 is TGTGCCAACCAACAGGGTACAGATACGCAGTATTTT.

In DNA form, the CDR3 reads TGTGCCAGCAGCTTAGCGAGGAAACCCGAGTTTTACGAGCAGTACTTC. The encoded protein is CASSLARKPEFYEQYF. V usage is TRBV7-2 and J usage is TRBJ2-7; D unresolved. The CDR3 has 16 amino acids. From germline, CDR1 is SGHTA and CDR2 FQGNSA. V lost 0 bases, J lost 4 bases, and 16 bases lay in between.

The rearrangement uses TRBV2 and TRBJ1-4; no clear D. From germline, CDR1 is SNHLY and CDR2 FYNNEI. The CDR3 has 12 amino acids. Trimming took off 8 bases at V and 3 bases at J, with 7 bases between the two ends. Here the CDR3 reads CASLRANEKLFF. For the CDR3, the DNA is TGTGCCAGCCTACGGGCTAATGAAAAACTGTTTTTT.

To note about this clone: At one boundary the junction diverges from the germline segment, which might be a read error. The DNA of the CDR3 is TGTGCCAGCAGTTCCTCATTGGCCTTCTACTTT. Translating it yields CASSSSLAFYF. The rearrangement joins TRBV28 to TRBJ1-6; D uncertain. The CDR3 has 11 amino acids. In germline, CDR1 is MDHEN, CDR2 SYDVKM.

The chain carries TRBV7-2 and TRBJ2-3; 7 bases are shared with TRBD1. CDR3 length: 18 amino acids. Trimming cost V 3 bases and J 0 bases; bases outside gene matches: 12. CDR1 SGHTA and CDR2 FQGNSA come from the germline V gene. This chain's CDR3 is CASSLGTDITSSTDTQYF. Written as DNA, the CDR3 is TGTGCCAGCAGCTTGGGGACAGACATAACCTCTAGCACAGATACGCAGTATTTT.

CDR3 bases: TGTGCCACCACAGGGGCGAACACTGAAGCTTTCTTT. Its translation is CATTGANTEAFF. The rearrangement links TRBV24-1 to TRBJ1-1; D is perhaps TRBD1 (6 bases). This CDR3 has 12 amino acids. Germline V gives CDR1 KGHDR, CDR2 SFDVKD. Trimming left V 8 bases short and J 1 base short, with 7 bases between.

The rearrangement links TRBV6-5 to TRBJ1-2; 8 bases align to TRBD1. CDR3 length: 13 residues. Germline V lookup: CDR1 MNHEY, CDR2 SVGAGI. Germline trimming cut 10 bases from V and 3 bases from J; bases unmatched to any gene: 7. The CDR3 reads CATSPGGDYGYTF. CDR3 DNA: TGTGCCACCAGCCCAGGGGGCGACTATGGCTACACCTTC.

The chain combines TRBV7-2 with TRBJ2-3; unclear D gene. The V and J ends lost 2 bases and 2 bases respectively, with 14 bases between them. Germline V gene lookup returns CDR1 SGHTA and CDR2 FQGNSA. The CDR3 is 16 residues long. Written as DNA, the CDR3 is TGTGCCAGCAGCTTACAGACTTCTCTGACCACAGATACGCAGTATTTT. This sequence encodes CASSLQTSLTTDTQYF.

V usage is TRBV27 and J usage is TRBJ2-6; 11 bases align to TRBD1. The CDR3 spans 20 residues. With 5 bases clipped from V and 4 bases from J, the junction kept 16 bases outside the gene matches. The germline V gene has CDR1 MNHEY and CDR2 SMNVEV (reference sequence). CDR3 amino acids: CASSQHRPGQGGWGANVLTF. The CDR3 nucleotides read TGTGCCAGCAGTCAACACCGACCGGGACAGGGGGGATGGGGGGCCAACGTCCTGACTTTC.

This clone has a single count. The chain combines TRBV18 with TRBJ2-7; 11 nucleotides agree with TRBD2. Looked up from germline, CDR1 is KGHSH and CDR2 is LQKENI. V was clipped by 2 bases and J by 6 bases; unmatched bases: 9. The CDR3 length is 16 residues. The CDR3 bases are TGTGCCAGCTCACCATTAGCGGGAGGGCCATCGACCGAGCAGTACGTC. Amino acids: CASSPLAGGPSTEQYV.

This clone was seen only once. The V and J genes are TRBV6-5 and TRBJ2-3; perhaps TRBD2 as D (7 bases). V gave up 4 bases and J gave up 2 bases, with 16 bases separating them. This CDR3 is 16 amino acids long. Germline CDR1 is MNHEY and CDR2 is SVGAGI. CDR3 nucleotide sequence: TGTGCCAGCAGTTTCGAGGGGGGAGGGGCCACAGATACGCAGTATTTT. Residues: CASSFEGGGATDTQYF.

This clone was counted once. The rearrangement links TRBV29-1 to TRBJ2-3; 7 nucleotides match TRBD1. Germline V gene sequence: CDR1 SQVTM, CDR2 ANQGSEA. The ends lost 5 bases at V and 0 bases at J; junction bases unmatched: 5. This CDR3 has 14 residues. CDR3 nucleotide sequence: TGCAGCGTTTTCCGGGGACAGAGCACAGATACGCAGTATTTT. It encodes CSVFRGQSTDTQYF.

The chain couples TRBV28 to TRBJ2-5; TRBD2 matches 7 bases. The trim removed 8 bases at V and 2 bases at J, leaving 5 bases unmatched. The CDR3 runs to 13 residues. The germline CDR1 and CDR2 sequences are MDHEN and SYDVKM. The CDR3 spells CASYGGLQETQYF. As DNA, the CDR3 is TGTGCCAGCTATGGGGGACTACAAGAGACCCAGTACTTC.

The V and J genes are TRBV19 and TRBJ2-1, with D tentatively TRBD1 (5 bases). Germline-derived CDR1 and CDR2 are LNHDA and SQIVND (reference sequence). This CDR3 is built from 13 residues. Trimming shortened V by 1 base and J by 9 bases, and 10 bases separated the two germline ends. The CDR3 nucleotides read TGTGCCAGTAGTATAGGCCGACAGTTTGAGCAGTTCTTC. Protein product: CASSIGRQFEQFF.

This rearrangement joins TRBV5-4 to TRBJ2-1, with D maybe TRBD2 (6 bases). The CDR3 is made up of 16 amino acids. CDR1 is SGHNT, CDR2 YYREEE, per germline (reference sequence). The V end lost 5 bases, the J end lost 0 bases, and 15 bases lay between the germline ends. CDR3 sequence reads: CASRPSGGLSYNEQFF. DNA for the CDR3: TGTGCCAGCAGGCCGAGTGGGGGACTCTCCTACAATGAGCAGTTCTTC. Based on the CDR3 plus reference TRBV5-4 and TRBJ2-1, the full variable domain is ETGVTQSPTHLIKTRGQQVTLRCSSQSGHNTVSWYQQALGQGPQFIFQYYREEENGRGNFPPRFSGLQFPNYSSELNVNALELDDSALYLCASRPSGGLSYNEQFFGPGTRLTVL.

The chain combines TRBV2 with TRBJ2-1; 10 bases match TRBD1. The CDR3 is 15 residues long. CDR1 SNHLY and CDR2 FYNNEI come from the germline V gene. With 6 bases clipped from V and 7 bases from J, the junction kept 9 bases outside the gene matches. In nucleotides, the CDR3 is TGTGCCAGCAGCCAAGGACAGGGGGGTTATAATGAGCAGTTCTTC. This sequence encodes CASSQGQGGYNEQFF.

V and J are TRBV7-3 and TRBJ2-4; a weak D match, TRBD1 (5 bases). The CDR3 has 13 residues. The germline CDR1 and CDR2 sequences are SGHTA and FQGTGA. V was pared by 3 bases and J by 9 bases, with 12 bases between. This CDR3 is CASSFTGAAIQYF. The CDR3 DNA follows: TGTGCCAGCAGCTTTACAGGTGCTGCCATTCAGTACTTC.

As DNA, the CDR3 is TGTGCCATCAGTCCATCCGACAGATACCAAGAGACCCAGTACTTC. Residues: CAISPSDRYQETQYF. The chain links TRBV10-3 to TRBJ2-5, with D perhaps TRBD1 (5 bases). Germline V CDR1 and CDR2: ENHRY, SYGVKD. The CDR3 consists of 15 residues. V gave up 5 bases and J gave up 0 bases, with 13 bases separating them.

The CDR3: CASSGRDSGEKLFF. The CDR3 DNA follows: TGTGCCAGCAGCGGCCGGGACAGTGGTGAAAAACTGTTTTTT. V and J are TRBV9 and TRBJ1-4; 7 bases agree with TRBD1. Germline V gene lookup returns CDR1 SGDLS and CDR2 YYNGEE. V was pared by 3 bases and J by 7 bases, with 6 bases of the junction left unmatched. The CDR3 totals 14 residues. Full variable domain (missing parts from reference TRBV9 and TRBJ1-4): DSGVTQTPKHLITATGQRVTLRCSPRSGDLSVYWYQQSLDQGLQFLIQYYNGEERAKGNILERFSAQQFPDLHSELNLSSLELGDSALYFCASSGRDSGEKLFFGSGTQLSVL.